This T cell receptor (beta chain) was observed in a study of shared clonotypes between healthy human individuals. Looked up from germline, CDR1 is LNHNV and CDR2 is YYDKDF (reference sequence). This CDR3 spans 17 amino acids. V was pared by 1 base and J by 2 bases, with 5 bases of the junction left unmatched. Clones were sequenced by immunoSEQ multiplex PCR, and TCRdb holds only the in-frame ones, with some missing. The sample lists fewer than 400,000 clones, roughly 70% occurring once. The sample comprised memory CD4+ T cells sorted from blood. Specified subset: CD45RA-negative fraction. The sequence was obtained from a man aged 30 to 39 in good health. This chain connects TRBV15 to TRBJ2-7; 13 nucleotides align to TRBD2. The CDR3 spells CATSRGTSGSFAYEQYF. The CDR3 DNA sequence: TGTGCCACCAGCAGAGGGACTAGCGGGAGTTTTGCCTACGAGCAGTACTTC. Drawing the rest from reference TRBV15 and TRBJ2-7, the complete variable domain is DAMVIQNPRYQVTQFGKPVTLSCSQTLNHNVMYWYQQKSSQAPKLLFHYYDKDFNNEADTPDNFQSRRPNTSFCFLDIRSPGLGDTAMYLCATSRGTSGSFAYEQYFGPGTRLTVT.